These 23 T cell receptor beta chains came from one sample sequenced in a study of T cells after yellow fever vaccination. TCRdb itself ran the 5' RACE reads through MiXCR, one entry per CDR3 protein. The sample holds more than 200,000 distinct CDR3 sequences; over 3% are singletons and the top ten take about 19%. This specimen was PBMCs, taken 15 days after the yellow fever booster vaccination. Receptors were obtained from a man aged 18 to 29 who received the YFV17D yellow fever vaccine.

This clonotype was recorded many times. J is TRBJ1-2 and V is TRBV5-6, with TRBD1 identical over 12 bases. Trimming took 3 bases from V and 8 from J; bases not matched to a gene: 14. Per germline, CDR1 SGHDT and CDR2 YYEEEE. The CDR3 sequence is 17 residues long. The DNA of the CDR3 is TGTGCCAGCAGCTCCCGGGGACAGGGGGCGATAGAATTGGGCTACACCTTC. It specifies CASSSRGQGAIELGYTF.

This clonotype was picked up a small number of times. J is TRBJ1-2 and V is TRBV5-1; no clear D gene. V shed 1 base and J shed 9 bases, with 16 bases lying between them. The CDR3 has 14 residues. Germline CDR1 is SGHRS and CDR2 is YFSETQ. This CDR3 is CASSLTSPRGSYTF. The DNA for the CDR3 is TGCGCCAGCAGCTTGACTTCCCCTCGTGGGAGCTACACCTTC.

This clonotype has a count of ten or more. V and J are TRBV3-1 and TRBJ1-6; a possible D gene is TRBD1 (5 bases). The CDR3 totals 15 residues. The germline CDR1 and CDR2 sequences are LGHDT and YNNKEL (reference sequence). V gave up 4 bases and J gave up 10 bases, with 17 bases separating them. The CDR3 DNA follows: TGTGCCAGCAGCCTTACCCCAGCGAAGGGGTCACCCCTCCACTTT. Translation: CASSLTPAKGSPLHF.

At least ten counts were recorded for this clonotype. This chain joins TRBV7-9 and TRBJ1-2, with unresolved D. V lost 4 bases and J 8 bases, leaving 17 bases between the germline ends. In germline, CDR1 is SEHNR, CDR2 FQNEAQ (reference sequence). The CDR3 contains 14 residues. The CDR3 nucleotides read TGTGCCAGCAGCTCCCCCACCAGCAAAGACGGCTACACCTTC. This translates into CASSSPTSKDGYTF.

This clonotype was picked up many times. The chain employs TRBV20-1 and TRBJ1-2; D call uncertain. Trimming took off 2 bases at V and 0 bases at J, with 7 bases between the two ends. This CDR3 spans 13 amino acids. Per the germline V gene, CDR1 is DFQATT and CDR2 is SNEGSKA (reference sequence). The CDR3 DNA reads TGCAGTGCTAGAACTTCTTCTAACTATGGCTACACCTTC. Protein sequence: CSARTSSNYGYTF.

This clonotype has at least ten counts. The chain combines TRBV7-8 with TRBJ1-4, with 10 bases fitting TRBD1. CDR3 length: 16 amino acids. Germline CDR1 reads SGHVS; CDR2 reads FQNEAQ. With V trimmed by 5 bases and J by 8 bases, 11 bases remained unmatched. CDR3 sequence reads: CASSPETGGFREKLFF. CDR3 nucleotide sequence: TGTGCCAGCAGCCCAGAGACAGGGGGCTTTCGGGAAAAACTGTTTTTT. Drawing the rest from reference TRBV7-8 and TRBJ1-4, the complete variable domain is GAGVSQSPRYKVAKRGQDVALRCDPISGHVSLFWYQQALGQGPEFLTYFQNEAQLDKSGLPSDRFFAERPEGSVSTLKIQRTQQEDSAVYLCASSPETGGFREKLFFGSGTQLSVL.

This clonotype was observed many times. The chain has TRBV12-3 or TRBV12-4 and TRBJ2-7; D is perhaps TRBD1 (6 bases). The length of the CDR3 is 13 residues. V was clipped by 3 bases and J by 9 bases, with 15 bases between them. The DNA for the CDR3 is TGTGCCAGCAGTTTTTCAGGGGCGCCGGGGCAGTACGTC. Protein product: CASSFSGAPGQYV.

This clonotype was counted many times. The CDR3 region is CASSQHGQGRPYWGYTF. DNA for the CDR3: TGTGCCAGCAGCCAACACGGACAGGGGCGCCCCTATTGGGGCTACACCTTC. The rearrangement links TRBV3-1 to TRBJ1-2, with 9 bases fitting TRBD1. Trimming removed 2 bases from V and 8 bases from J; junction bases left unmatched: 15. This CDR3 region has 17 residues. Germline V gene data show CDR1 as LGHDT and CDR2 as YNNKEL (reference sequence).

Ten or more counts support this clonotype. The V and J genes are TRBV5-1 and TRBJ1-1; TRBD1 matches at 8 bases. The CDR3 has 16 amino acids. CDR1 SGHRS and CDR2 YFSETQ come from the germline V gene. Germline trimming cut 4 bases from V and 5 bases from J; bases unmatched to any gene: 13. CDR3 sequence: CASSTKGTGPRTEAFF. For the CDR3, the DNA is TGCGCCAGCAGCACCAAAGGGACAGGTCCGCGGACTGAAGCTTTCTTT.

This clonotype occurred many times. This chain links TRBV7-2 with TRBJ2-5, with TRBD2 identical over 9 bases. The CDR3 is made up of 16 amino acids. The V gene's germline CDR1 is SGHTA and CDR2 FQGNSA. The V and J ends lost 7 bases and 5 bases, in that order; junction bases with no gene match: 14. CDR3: CASTGGGAGGWETQYF. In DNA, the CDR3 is TGTGCCAGCACCGGAGGTGGAGCGGGGGGTTGGGAGACCCAGTACTTC.

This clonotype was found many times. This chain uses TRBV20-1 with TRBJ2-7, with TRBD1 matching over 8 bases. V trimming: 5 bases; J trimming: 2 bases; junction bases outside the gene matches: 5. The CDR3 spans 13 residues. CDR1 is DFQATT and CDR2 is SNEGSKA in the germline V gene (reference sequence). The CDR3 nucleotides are TGCAGTGCTTTTTACAGGGGGACCTACGAGCAGTACTTC. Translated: CSAFYRGTYEQYF.

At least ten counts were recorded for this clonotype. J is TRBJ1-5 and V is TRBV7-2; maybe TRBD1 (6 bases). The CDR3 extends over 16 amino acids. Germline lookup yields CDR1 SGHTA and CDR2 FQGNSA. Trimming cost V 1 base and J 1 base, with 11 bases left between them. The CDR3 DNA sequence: TGTGCCAGCAGCTTAGATGGGGGCCGAAGCAATCAGCCCCAGCATTTT. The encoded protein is CASSLDGGRSNQPQHF.

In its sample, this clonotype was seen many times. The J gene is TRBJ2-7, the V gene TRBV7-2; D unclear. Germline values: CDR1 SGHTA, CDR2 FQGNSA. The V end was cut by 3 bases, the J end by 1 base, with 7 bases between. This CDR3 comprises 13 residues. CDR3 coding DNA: TGTGCCAGCAGCTTTACCTCATCCTACGAGCAGTACGTC. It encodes CASSFTSSYEQYV.

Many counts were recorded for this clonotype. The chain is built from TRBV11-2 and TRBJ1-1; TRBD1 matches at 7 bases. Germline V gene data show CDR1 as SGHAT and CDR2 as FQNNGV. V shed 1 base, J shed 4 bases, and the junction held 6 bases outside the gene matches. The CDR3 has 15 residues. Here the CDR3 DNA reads TGTGCCAGCAGCTTAGGGGAAGGGGGCGGCACTGAAGCTTTCTTT. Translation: CASSLGEGGGTEAFF.

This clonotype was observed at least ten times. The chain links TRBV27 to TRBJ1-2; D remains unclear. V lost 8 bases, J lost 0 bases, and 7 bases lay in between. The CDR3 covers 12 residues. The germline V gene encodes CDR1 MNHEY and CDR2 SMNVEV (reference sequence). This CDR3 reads CASYGANYGYTF. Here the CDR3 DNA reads TGTGCCAGCTACGGGGCTAACTATGGCTACACCTTC.

CDR3 in DNA: TGTGCCAGCTCCCTCGGGACAGACTCCCGAGCGAACTATGGCTACACCTTC. It translates to CASSLGTDSRANYGYTF. The chain uses TRBV18 and TRBJ1-2, with TRBD1 matching 7 bases. Germline CDR1 KGHSH, CDR2 LQKENI. V shed 6 bases and J 2 bases; nucleotides not matched to a gene: 15. This CDR3 is built from 17 residues.

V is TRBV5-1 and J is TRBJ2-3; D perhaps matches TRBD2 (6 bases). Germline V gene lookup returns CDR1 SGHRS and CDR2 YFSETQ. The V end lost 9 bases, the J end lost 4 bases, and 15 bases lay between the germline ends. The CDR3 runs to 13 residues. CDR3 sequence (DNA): TGCGCCACGCGGGACTTTGGCGCAGATACGCAGTATTTT. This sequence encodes CATRDFGADTQYF. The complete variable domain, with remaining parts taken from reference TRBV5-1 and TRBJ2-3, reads KAGVTQTPRYLIKTRGQQVTLSCSPISGHRSVSWYQQTPGQGLQFLFEYFSETQRNKGNFPGRFSGRQFSNSRSEMNVSTLELGDSALYLCATRDFGADTQYFGPGTRLTVL.

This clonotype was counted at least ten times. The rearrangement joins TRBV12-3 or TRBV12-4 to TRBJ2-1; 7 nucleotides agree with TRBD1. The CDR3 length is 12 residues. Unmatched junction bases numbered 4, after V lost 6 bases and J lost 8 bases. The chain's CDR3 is CASRTTGDEQFF. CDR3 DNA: TGTGCCAGCAGAACAACAGGGGATGAGCAGTTCTTC.

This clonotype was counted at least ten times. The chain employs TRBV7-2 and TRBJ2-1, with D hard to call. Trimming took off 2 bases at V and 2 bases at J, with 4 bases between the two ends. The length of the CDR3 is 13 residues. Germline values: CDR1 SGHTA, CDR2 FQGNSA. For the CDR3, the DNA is TGTGCCAGCAGCTTATGGGCCTACAATGAGCAGTTCTTC. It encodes CASSLWAYNEQFF.

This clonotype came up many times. The DNA for the CDR3 is TGCGCCAGCAGGGCCGGGACAGGGAATAATGAGCAGTTCTTC. Residues: CASRAGTGNNEQFF. This sequence joins TRBV10-1 and TRBJ2-1; 9 bases align to TRBD1. The V and J ends lost 6 bases and 7 bases, in that order; junction bases with no gene match: 7. The length of the CDR3 is 14 residues. Germline CDR1 reads WNHNN; CDR2 reads SYGVQD (reference sequence).

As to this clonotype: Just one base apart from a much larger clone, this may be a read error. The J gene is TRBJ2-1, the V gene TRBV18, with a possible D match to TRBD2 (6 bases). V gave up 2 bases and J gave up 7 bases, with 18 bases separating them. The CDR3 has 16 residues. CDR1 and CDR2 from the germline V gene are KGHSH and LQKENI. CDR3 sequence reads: CASSPEEGITGNEQFF. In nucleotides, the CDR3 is TGTGCCAGCTCACCAGAGGAGGGGATAACCGGGAATGAGCAGTTCTTC.

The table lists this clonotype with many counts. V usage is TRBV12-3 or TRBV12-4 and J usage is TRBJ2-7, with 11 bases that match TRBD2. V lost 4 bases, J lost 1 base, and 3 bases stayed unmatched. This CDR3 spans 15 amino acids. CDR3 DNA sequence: TGTGCCAGCAGTTCGGGACTAGCGGTATCCTACGAGCAGTACTTC. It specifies CASSSGLAVSYEQYF.

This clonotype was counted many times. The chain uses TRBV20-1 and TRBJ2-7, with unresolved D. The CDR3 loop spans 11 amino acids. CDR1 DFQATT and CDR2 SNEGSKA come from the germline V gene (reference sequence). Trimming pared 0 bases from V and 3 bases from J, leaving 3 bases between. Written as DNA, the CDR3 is TGCAGTGCTAGAGATTTCTACGAGCAGTACTTC. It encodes CSARDFYEQYF.